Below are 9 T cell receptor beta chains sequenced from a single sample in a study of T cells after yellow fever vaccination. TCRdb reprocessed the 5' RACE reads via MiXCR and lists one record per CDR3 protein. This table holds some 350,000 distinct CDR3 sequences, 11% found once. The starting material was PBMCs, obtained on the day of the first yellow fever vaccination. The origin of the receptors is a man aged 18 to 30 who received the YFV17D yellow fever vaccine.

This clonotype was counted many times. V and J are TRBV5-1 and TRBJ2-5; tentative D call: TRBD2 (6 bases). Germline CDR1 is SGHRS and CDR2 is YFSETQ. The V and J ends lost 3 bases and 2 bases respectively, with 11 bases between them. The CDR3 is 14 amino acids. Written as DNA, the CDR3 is TGCGCCAGCAGCTACGGGACTGTTCAAGAGACCCAGTACTTC. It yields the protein CASSYGTVQETQYF.

The CDR3 DNA follows: TGTGCCAGCAGCCGTTTGGGACCCGGGACAGGAGGGACCGGGGAGCTGTTTTTT. This codes for CASSRLGPGTGGTGELFF. The rearrangement joins TRBV3-1 to TRBJ2-2; 8 bases map to TRBD1. Trimming removed 4 bases from V and 5 bases from J; junction bases left unmatched: 15. The CDR3 has 18 residues. Germline V gives CDR1 LGHDT, CDR2 YNNKEL (reference sequence).

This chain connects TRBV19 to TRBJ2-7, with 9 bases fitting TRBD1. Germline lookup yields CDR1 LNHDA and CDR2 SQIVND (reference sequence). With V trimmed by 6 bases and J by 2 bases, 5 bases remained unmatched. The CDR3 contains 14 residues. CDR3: CASRDRGSAYEQYF. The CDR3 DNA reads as TGTGCCAGTAGGGACAGGGGTTCAGCCTACGAGCAGTACTTC.

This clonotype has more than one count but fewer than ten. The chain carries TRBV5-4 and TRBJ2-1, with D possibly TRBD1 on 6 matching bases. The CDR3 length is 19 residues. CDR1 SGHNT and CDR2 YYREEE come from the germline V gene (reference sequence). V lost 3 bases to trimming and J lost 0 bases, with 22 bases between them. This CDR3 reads CASSSHGWGPASSYNEQFF. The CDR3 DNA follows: TGTGCCAGCAGCTCCCATGGGTGGGGGCCGGCCTCCTCCTACAATGAGCAGTTCTTC. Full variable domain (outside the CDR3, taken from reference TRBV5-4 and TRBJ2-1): ETGVTQSPTHLIKTRGQQVTLRCSSQSGHNTVSWYQQALGQGPQFIFQYYREEENGRGNFPPRFSGLQFPNYSSELNVNALELDDSALYLCASSSHGWGPASSYNEQFFGPGTRLTVL.

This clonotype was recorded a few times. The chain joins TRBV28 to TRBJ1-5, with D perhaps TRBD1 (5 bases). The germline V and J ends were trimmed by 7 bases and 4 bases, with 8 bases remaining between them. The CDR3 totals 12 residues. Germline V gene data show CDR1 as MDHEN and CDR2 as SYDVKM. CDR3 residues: CASKGRNQPQHF. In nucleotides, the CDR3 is TGTGCCAGCAAGGGGCGGAATCAGCCCCAGCATTTT.

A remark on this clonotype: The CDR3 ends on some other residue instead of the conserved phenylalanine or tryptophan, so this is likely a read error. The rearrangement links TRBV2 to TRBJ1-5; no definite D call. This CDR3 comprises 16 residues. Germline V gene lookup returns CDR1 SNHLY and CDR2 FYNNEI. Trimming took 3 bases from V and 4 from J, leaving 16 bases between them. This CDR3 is CASSESGPTRNQPQHL. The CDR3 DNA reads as TGTGCCAGCAGTGAGTCCGGGCCAACGAGGAATCAGCCCCAGCATTTA.

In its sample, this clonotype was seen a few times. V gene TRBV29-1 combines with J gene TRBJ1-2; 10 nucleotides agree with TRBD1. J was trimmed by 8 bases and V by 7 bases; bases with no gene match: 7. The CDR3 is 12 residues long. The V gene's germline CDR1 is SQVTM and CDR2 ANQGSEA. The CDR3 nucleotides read TGCAGCGGGGGACAGGGGATTGAAGGCTACACCTTC. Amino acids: CSGGQGIEGYTF.

Here the CDR3 reads CASSQDYPGFYEQYF. CDR3 coding DNA: TGCGCCAGCAGCCAAGATTACCCCGGTTTCTACGAGCAGTACTTC. V and J are TRBV4-3 and TRBJ2-7; no reliable D call. The CDR3 spans 15 residues. Germline lookup yields CDR1 LGHNA and CDR2 YSLEER. Trimming stripped 0 bases from V and 3 bases from J, with 12 bases between.

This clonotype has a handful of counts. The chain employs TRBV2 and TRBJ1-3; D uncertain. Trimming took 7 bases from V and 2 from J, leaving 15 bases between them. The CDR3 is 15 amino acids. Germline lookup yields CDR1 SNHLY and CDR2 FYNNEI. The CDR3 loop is CASTWIGGAGNTIYF. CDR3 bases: TGTGCCAGCACCTGGATCGGAGGAGCTGGAAACACCATATATTTT.